This T cell receptor beta chain was recovered during a study of early T cells in non-severe SARS-CoV-2 infection. Study overall: With bulk RNA from unsorted whole blood as input, sequencing yielded unpaired chains. Overall study findings and caveats: Using VDJdb, the matching emphasized anti-spike CD8 responses while missing private and CD4 specificities.

This clonotype was detected many times. Antigen unknown. Unique molecular identifiers were affixed to single, distinct cDNA molecules. Using its own MiXCR run on the 5' RACE reads, TCRdb lists one record per CDR3 protein. In the table there are almost 85,000 distinct CDR3 sequences, 9% to 13% of which are singletons. CDR1 and CDR2 (germline): KGHSH, LQKENI. V lost 3 bases, J lost 2 bases, and 10 bases lay in between. The CDR3 has 15 residues. The clonotype comes from an adult who was a healthcare worker with PCR-confirmed SARS-CoV-2 infection or an uninfected control (not recorded which). The rearrangement links TRBV18 to TRBJ1-4; possible D gene TRBD1, 6 bases. The sequencing sample was made of whole blood. This chain's CDR3 is CASSPLGATNEKLFF. The CDR3, as DNA: TGTGCCAGCTCACCCTTGGGGGCCACTAATGAAAAACTGTTTTTT.